These 9 T cell receptor beta chains came from one sample sequenced in a study of beta chain features in type 1 diabetes. Expressed TCRB transcripts were sequenced after all isolated RNA was converted to cDNA. Sequencing was performed with immunoSEQ multiplex PCR; in TCRdb, only in-frame clones are kept and a portion is missing. The data hold 350,000 to 450,000 clones, with about 14% observed a single time. The sample consisted of naive CD4+ T cells from blood. All receptors derive from a man aged 25 to 40 in good health.

In this sample, this clone turned up a few times. The chain uses TRBV19 and TRBJ2-1; 7 nucleotides align to TRBD2. The CDR3 is made up of 14 amino acids. With V trimmed by 5 bases and J by 2 bases, 3 bases remained unmatched. Germline V gene sequence: CDR1 LNHDA, CDR2 SQIVND (reference sequence). This CDR3 is CASSLAGAYNEQFF. The CDR3, as DNA: TGTGCCAGTAGTCTGGCGGGGGCCTACAATGAGCAGTTCTTC.

This chain links TRBV30 with TRBJ2-3; tentatively, D is TRBD2 (6 bases). The V and J ends lost 3 bases and 6 bases respectively, with 13 bases between them. The CDR3 is 13 residues long. Germline-derived CDR1 and CDR2 are GTSNPN and SVGIG (reference sequence). CDR3 loop: CAWSRDSMDTQYF. As DNA, the CDR3 is TGTGCCTGGAGCAGGGACTCCATGGATACGCAGTATTTT. Full variable domain (rest looked up from reference TRBV30 and TRBJ2-3): SQTIHQWPATLVQPVGSPLSLECTVEGTSNPNLYWYRQAAGRGLQLLFYSVGIGQISSEVPQNLSASRPQDRQFILSSKKLLLSDSGFYLCAWSRDSMDTQYFGPGTRLTVL.

This clone appeared a few times. The V and J genes are TRBV7-9 and TRBJ1-5; D is unclear. V lost 5 bases, J lost 4 bases, and 9 bases lay in between. Germline V CDR1 and CDR2: SEHNR, FQNEAQ (reference sequence). This CDR3 contains 13 residues. The CDR3 bases are TGTGCCAGCAGCAAGGACTGGAATCAGCCCCAGCATTTT. It translates to CASSKDWNQPQHF. The entire variable domain, with the rest obtained from reference TRBV7-9 and TRBJ1-5, is as follows: DTGVSQNPRHKITKRGQNVTFRCDPISEHNRLYWYRQTLGQGPEFLTYFQNEAQLEKSRLLSDRFSAERPKGSFSTLEIQRTEQGDSAMYLCASSKDWNQPQHFGDGTRLSIL.

This clone was counted between two and nine times. This sequence joins TRBV30 and TRBJ1-3; D is ambiguous. Germline V lookup: CDR1 GTSNPN, CDR2 SVGIG (reference sequence). The V gene lost 0 bases and the J gene lost 7 bases, with 7 bases spanning the gap. CDR3 length: 12 residues. The CDR3 DNA is TGTGCCTGGAGTGTACACCGGAACACCATATATTTT. Translating it yields CAWSVHRNTIYF.

The sample holds a few counts of this clone. The rearrangement joins TRBV4-1 to TRBJ2-5; a weak D match, TRBD1 (6 bases). In germline, CDR1 is MGHRA, CDR2 YSYEKL. The CDR3 contains 17 residues. The germline V and J ends were trimmed by 0 bases and 2 bases, with 16 bases remaining between them. The DNA for the CDR3 is TGCGCCAGCAGCCAAGATGGGACACGATACTCACAAGAGACCCAGTACTTC. It specifies CASSQDGTRYSQETQYF.

CDR3 in amino acids: CASSYSRAVLYGYTF. DNA for the CDR3: TGTGCCAGCAGTTACTCTCGGGCAGTTCTATATGGCTACACCTTC. The J gene is TRBJ1-2, the V gene TRBV6-5; D unclear. The CDR3 is 15 residues long. The V and J ends lost 0 bases and 5 bases respectively, with 13 bases between them. In germline, CDR1 is MNHEY, CDR2 SVGAGI.

This clone turned up a few times. This chain uses TRBV7-2 with TRBJ2-7; 9 nucleotides align to TRBD1. This CDR3 has 12 residues. The germline V gene encodes CDR1 SGHTA and CDR2 FQGNSA. With V trimmed by 5 bases and J by 6 bases, 2 bases remained unmatched. CDR3 protein: CASSMTGGEQYV. CDR3 DNA: TGTGCCAGCAGCATGACAGGGGGCGAGCAGTACGTC.

The chain links TRBV15 to TRBJ2-7; D is unclear. The CDR3 sequence is 15 residues long. The V and J ends lost 0 bases and 0 bases respectively, with 9 bases between them. Germline CDR1 and CDR2: LNHNV and YYDKDF (reference sequence). CDR3 DNA: TGTGCCACCAGCAGAGAGCAGGTAGTCTCCTACGAGCAGTACTTC. It yields the protein CATSREQVVSYEQYF.

This rearrangement joins TRBV6-6 to TRBJ1-1; D not certain. From germline, CDR1 is MNHNY and CDR2 SVGAGI (reference sequence). Trimming pared 7 bases from V and 4 bases from J, leaving 7 bases between. The CDR3 sequence is 11 residues long. The CDR3 loop reads CASTLGTEAFF. In nucleotides, the CDR3 is TGTGCCAGCACGCTCGGCACTGAAGCTTTCTTT.